The 3 T cell receptor beta chains presented below share a single source sample, sequenced in a study of blood T cell repertoires in COVID-19. Measured with immunoSEQ multiplex PCR; TCRdb has only the in-frame clones, and not every one. The sample records approximately 26,000 clones, around 82% being singletons. Input material: peripheral blood. The origin of the receptors is a man older than 75 with active or convalescent COVID-19.

V is TRBV15 and J is TRBJ2-2; the match to TRBD2 covers 12 bases. With V trimmed by 3 bases and J by 6 bases, 14 bases remained unmatched. This CDR3 is 19 amino acids long. CDR1 is LNHNV and CDR2 is YYDKDF in the germline V gene (reference sequence). The CDR3 sequence: CATSRGDGLAGRGAGELFF. CDR3 sequence (DNA): TGTGCCACCAGCAGGGGGGACGGACTAGCGGGACGCGGCGCCGGGGAGCTGTTTTTT.

V gene TRBV4-1 combines with J gene TRBJ1-5; 7 nucleotides align to TRBD1. The CDR3 has 16 residues. Germline CDR1 MGHRA, CDR2 YSYEKL. J lost 0 bases, V lost 4 bases, and 6 bases had no gene match. The DNA for the CDR3 is TGCGCCAGCAGCCTGACAGGGACCCTTAGCAATCAGCCCCAGCATTTT. Residues: CASSLTGTLSNQPQHF.

The V call is TRBV5-1, the J call TRBJ2-7, with 13 bases aligning to TRBD2. Germline assignment: CDR1 SGHRS and CDR2 YFSETQ. The CDR3 totals 17 residues. The trim removed 3 bases at V and 4 bases at J, leaving 10 bases unmatched. CDR3 sequence: CASSYGLAGEDGYEQYF. The CDR3 DNA reads as TGCGCCAGCAGCTACGGACTAGCGGGAGAGGACGGTTACGAGCAGTACTTC.